Listed here are 17 T cell receptor beta chains from one sample, sequenced in a study of T cell responses to AZD1222 COVID-19 vaccine (dated by TCRdb to the early 2020s). Library preparation employed the immunoSEQ multiplex PCR assay. The table was pulled from immuneACCESS by TCRdb, which kept in-frame rearrangements only. Such tables lose some clones; where checked, under half of the loss comes from unresolved V genes, and the rest has no known cause. This sample lists about 150,000 clones; roughly nine tenths were detected once. Approximately 3.6% of the sample goes to the ten largest clones. Interpreted using the paper, the time point label stands for: about 28 days (+/-7) after the second vaccine dose. Specimen: peripheral blood, collected 28 days after the second AZD1222 dose. The receptors come from an adult who received the AZD1222 COVID-19 vaccine.

The chain combines TRBV7-9 with TRBJ2-1, with 8 nucleotides matching TRBD2. The CDR3 runs 15 residues. The V segment lost 2 bases and the J segment 6 bases; nucleotides outside the gene matches: 6. Per the germline V gene, CDR1 is SEHNR and CDR2 is FQNEAQ (reference sequence). The CDR3 sequence is CASSLLGLGSNEQFF. CDR3 in DNA: TGTGCCAGCAGCTTACTGGGACTAGGGAGCAATGAGCAGTTCTTC.

The chain uses TRBV11-2 and TRBJ1-4, with D hard to call. Germline-derived CDR1 and CDR2 are SGHAT and FQNNGV. This CDR3 is 14 amino acids long. Trimming removed 5 bases from V and 7 bases from J, with 14 bases in between. CDR3 nucleotide sequence: TGTGCCAGCAGCCCCGGTAGGGTGGGTGAAAAACTGTTTTTT. Amino acids: CASSPGRVGEKLFF.

The V gene is TRBV19, the J gene TRBJ2-1, with unresolved D. V was shortened by 1 base and J by 0 bases, with 4 bases between the two germline ends. CDR3 size: 14 residues. The germline V gene encodes CDR1 LNHDA and CDR2 SQIVND (reference sequence). This CDR3 is CASSIGSSYNEQFF. The CDR3, as DNA: TGTGCCAGTAGTATAGGGAGCTCCTACAATGAGCAGTTCTTC.

The V gene is TRBV10-3, the J gene TRBJ1-5; 10 bases line up with TRBD1. Germline values: CDR1 ENHRY, CDR2 SYGVKD. This CDR3 has 14 residues. V was clipped by 6 bases and J by 4 bases; unmatched bases: 3. CDR3 sequence reads: CAIRTGQGNQPQHF. The CDR3 DNA is TGTGCCATCAGAACGGGACAGGGGAATCAGCCCCAGCATTTT.

The chain recombines TRBV19 with TRBJ1-2; D not resolved. This CDR3 is 14 amino acids long. Trimming took 0 bases from V and 4 from J, leaving 9 bases between them. Germline loops: CDR1 LNHDA, CDR2 SQIVND (reference sequence). Here the CDR3 DNA reads TGTGCCAGTAGTATAGACAGATCGACCTATGGCTACACCTTC. Its protein product is CASSIDRSTYGYTF. The complete variable domain, with remaining parts taken from reference TRBV19 and TRBJ1-2, reads DGGITQSPKYLFRKEGQNVTLSCEQNLNHDAMYWYRQDPGQGLRLIYYSQIVNDFQKGDIAEGYSVSREKKESFPLTVTSAQKNPTAFYLCASSIDRSTYGYTFGSGTRLTVV.

DNA for the CDR3: TGTGCCACAGAGATAGGAGAAGGCTATGGCTACACCTTC. This translates into CATEIGEGYGYTF. The V gene is TRBV10-3, the J gene TRBJ1-2; D remains unclear. Trimming shortened V by 10 bases and J by 4 bases, and 16 bases separated the two germline ends. The CDR3 is made up of 13 amino acids. Germline assignment: CDR1 ENHRY and CDR2 SYGVKD.

This chain connects TRBV29-1 to TRBJ2-7; either TRBD1 or TRBD2 may fit D (5 bases each). Germline CDR1 is SQVTM and CDR2 is ANQGSEA. CDR3 size: 14 residues. V was trimmed by 3 bases and J by 2 bases, leaving 14 bases between them. The CDR3 sequence: CSVEGVGGPYEQYF. The CDR3 DNA reads as TGCAGCGTTGAGGGGGTGGGCGGTCCCTACGAGCAGTACTTC.

V usage is TRBV6-5 and J usage is TRBJ1-2, with 7 bases lining up with TRBD1. The V segment lost 4 bases and the J segment 2 bases; nucleotides outside the gene matches: 4. CDR1 is MNHEY, CDR2 SVGAGI, per germline. The CDR3 loop spans 14 amino acids. Written as DNA, the CDR3 is TGTGCCAGCAGTTTTCAACAGGGGAACTATGGCTACACCTTC. As protein: CASSFQQGNYGYTF.

Concerning this clone itself: One end of the junction fails to match germline, which may point to a read error. The V gene is TRBV3-1 (or the pseudogene TRBV3-2), the J gene TRBJ1-2, with 11 bases identical to TRBD1. Looked up from germline, CDR1 is LGHDT and CDR2 is YNNKEL (reference sequence). This CDR3 has 14 residues. CDR3 nucleotide sequence: TGTGCCAGCAGCCAAGTTGGCGGACAGGGGGCGCGGTGGTTC. Its protein product is CASSQVGGQGARWF.

The chain recombines TRBV7-2 with TRBJ1-5, with no clear D. The germline V and J ends were trimmed by 1 base and 0 bases, with 10 bases remaining between them. Germline V gene lookup returns CDR1 SGHTA and CDR2 FQGNSA. This CDR3 region has 16 residues. CDR3 bases: TGTGCCAGCAGCTTAGGAAACAGCTATAGCAATCAGCCCCAGCATTTT. This encodes CASSLGNSYSNQPQHF.

The rearrangement uses TRBV6-4 and TRBJ2-2, with 11 bases fitting TRBD2. With 9 bases clipped from V and 5 bases from J, the junction kept 20 bases outside the gene matches. The CDR3 loop spans 19 amino acids. The germline CDR1 and CDR2 sequences are MRHNA and SNTAGT. DNA for the CDR3: TGTGCCAGAACGCCACTCTCCGGGACTAGCGGCGTGGGGACCGGGGAGCTGTTTTTT. Its translation is CARTPLSGTSGVGTGELFF.

The chain links TRBV6-5 to TRBJ1-6, with TRBD1 as a possible D gene (6 bases). The germline V and J ends were trimmed by 6 bases and 7 bases, with 13 bases remaining between them. The germline gives CDR1 MNHEY, CDR2 SVGAGI. The CDR3 runs 14 residues. CDR3 residues: CASSETGGNSPLHF. For the CDR3, the DNA is TGTGCCAGCAGCGAGACAGGAGGGAATTCACCCCTCCACTTT.

V usage is TRBV6-5 and J usage is TRBJ1-5; D is unclear. Germline V gene lookup returns CDR1 MNHEY and CDR2 SVGAGI. The CDR3 is 13 residues long. The ends were cut back, 6 bases at V and 4 bases at J, with 10 bases in the middle. This CDR3 reads CASREYENQPQHF. CDR3 DNA sequence: TGTGCCAGCAGAGAGTACGAGAATCAGCCCCAGCATTTT.

The V and J genes are TRBV3-1 (or the pseudogene TRBV3-2) and TRBJ2-3; 8 bases agree with TRBD2. J lost 6 bases, V lost 4 bases, and 12 bases had no gene match. The CDR3 covers 16 residues. Germline CDR1 is LGHDT and CDR2 is YNNKEL (reference sequence). CDR3 nucleotide sequence: TGTGCCAGCAGCCTTGATAGCGGGCCGGGGGGGGATACGCAGTATTTT. Translated, it gives CASSLDSGPGGDTQYF.

V is TRBV27 and J is TRBJ1-1; possibly TRBD1 for D (5 bases). The V end was cut by 2 bases, the J end by 4 bases, with 11 bases between. The CDR3 spans 14 residues. Per germline, CDR1 MNHEY and CDR2 SMNVEV (reference sequence). The CDR3 nucleotides are TGTGCCAGCAGTTTAGAGAGGGGAAGCACTGAAGCTTTCTTT. The encoded protein is CASSLERGSTEAFF.

The CDR3 here is CASRIGLWELFF. DNA of the CDR3: TGTGCCAGCAGGATTGGGCTGTGGGAACTGTTTTTT. This chain links TRBV2 with TRBJ1-4; D unclear. The CDR3 covers 12 residues. In germline, CDR1 is SNHLY, CDR2 FYNNEI. V lost 6 bases, J lost 12 bases, and 14 bases lay in between.

This rearrangement joins TRBV9 to TRBJ1-2, with D possibly TRBD1 on 5 matching bases. CDR1 is SGDLS and CDR2 is YYNGEE in the germline V gene. Deletions cut 3 bases from V and 8 bases from J, with 14 bases between. The CDR3 length is 13 residues. CDR3 in amino acids: CASSDARVSGYTF. CDR3 bases: TGTGCCAGCAGCGACGCCAGGGTATCCGGCTACACCTTC. The whole variable domain, remainder taken from reference TRBV9 and TRBJ1-2, is DSGVTQTPKHLITATGQRVTLRCSPRSGDLSVYWYQQSLDQGLQFLIQYYNGEERAKGNILERFSAQQFPDLHSELNLSSLELGDSALYFCASSDARVSGYTFGSGTRLTVV.